The 21 T cell receptor beta chains below come from one sample, sequenced in a study of blood T cell repertoires in COVID-19. Method: immunoSEQ multiplex PCR; TCRdb's copy keeps in-frame clones and lacks some. The top ten hold roughly 2.9% of the sample, which has some 250,000 clones, 81% seen once. Material: peripheral blood. These receptor sequences come from a woman aged 55-75 years with active or convalescent COVID-19.

V and J are TRBV6-5 and TRBJ2-1, with D possibly matching TRBD1 (5 bases). Germline V gene data show CDR1 as MNHEY and CDR2 as SVGAGI. This CDR3 is 16 amino acids long. V was cut by 0 bases and J by 4 bases, with 13 bases left in between. CDR3 residues: CASSYSQVLGYNEQFF. The CDR3 nucleotides read TGTGCCAGCAGTTACTCACAGGTCTTGGGTTACAATGAGCAGTTCTTC.

In DNA form, the CDR3 reads TGTGCCAGTAGTATGGGGACAGGGCCCGGAGACTATGGCTACACCTTC. Encoded protein: CASSMGTGPGDYGYTF. J is TRBJ1-2 and V is TRBV19; 9 positions match TRBD1. Looked up from germline, CDR1 is LNHDA and CDR2 is SQIVND (reference sequence). The CDR3 length is 16 residues. With V trimmed by 3 bases and J by 3 bases, 8 bases remained unmatched.

The chain uses TRBV6-2 or TRBV6-3 and TRBJ2-3; TRBD2 matches at 10 bases. Germline lookup yields CDR1 MNHEY and CDR2 SVGEGT. CDR3 length: 14 residues. After removal of 5 bases from V and 12 bases from J, the junction contained 11 bases not matched to a gene. CDR3 nucleotides: TGTGCCAGCAGTCCCCTACTTCAGCGGGGGGGCCAGTATTTT. Protein product: CASSPLLQRGGQYF.

CDR3 sequence (DNA): TGTGCCAGCAGCAAGGGGTTAGGGGGCGCAACTAATGAAAAACTGTTTTTT. Its protein is CASSKGLGGATNEKLFF. The chain joins TRBV9 to TRBJ1-4; 7 bases fit TRBD1. The V gene's germline CDR1 is SGDLS and CDR2 YYNGEE. This CDR3 contains 17 residues. V gave up 4 bases and J gave up 0 bases; unmatched junction bases: 9.

This clone was picked up a small number of times. The V gene is TRBV4-2, the J gene TRBJ2-7; D is uncertain. The length of the CDR3 is 9 residues. Trimming cost V 0 bases and J 13 bases, with 4 bases left between them. Germline-derived CDR1 and CDR2 are LGHNA and YNFKEQ. The CDR3 loop is CASSQERYF. The CDR3 DNA reads as TGTGCCAGCAGCCAAGAGCGATACTTC.

The rearrangement joins TRBV2 to TRBJ1-2; the D gene is possibly TRBD1 (5 bases). V was cut by 10 bases and J by 5 bases, with 17 bases left in between. The germline V gene encodes CDR1 SNHLY and CDR2 FYNNEI. This CDR3 is built from 13 residues. The CDR3 DNA reads TGTGCCACCGCGAGGACAAAGGGATATGGCTACACCTTC. This encodes CATARTKGYGYTF. Drawing the rest from reference TRBV2 and TRBJ1-2, the complete variable domain is EPEVTQTPSHQVTQMGQEVILRCVPISNHLYFYWYRQILGQKVEFLVSFYNNEISEKSEIFDDQFSVERPDGSNFTLKIRSTKLEDSAMYFCATARTKGYGYTFGSGTRLTVV.

The rearrangement joins TRBV18 to TRBJ1-2, with D perhaps matching TRBD1 (6 bases). V was pared by 6 bases and J by 7 bases, with 12 bases between. CDR3 size: 12 residues. CDR1 KGHSH and CDR2 LQKENI come from the germline V gene. CDR3 in DNA: TGTGCCAGCTCGGCAGGGGATGGTGGCTACACCTTC. Translating gives CASSAGDGGYTF.

V and J are TRBV5-5 and TRBJ1-2, with D maybe TRBD1 (5 bases). The germline V gene encodes CDR1 SGHKS and CDR2 YYEKEE (reference sequence). With 4 bases removed from V and 3 bases from J, the gap between germline ends came to 16 bases. This CDR3 comprises 15 residues. The CDR3 nucleotides are TGTGCCAGCAGCCCGGGGGGAGGAGGCGACTATGGCTACACCTTC. Translating gives CASSPGGGGDYGYTF.

The chain couples TRBV6-5 to TRBJ1-2, with 7 positions matching TRBD1. The CDR3 runs to 12 residues. Germline assignment: CDR1 MNHEY and CDR2 SVGAGI. Germline trimming cut 6 bases from V and 2 bases from J; bases unmatched to any gene: 0. The CDR3 sequence is CASRQGNYGYTF. In DNA, the CDR3 is TGTGCCAGCAGACAGGGGAACTATGGCTACACCTTC.

CDR3 protein: CASSTGGATEAFF. CDR3 in DNA: TGTGCCAGTAGTACCGGGGGGGCCACTGAAGCTTTCTTT. V and J are TRBV19 and TRBJ1-1, with D perhaps TRBD1 (6 bases). Looked up from germline, CDR1 is LNHDA and CDR2 is SQIVND (reference sequence). This CDR3 is built from 13 residues. V was shortened by 4 bases and J by 4 bases, with 10 bases between the two germline ends.

This sequence joins TRBV21-1 and TRBJ2-7; TRBD1, the D gene given by the table, was not confirmed from the DNA. TRBV21-1 is a documented pseudogene. This CDR3 spans 17 amino acids. CDR3 DNA sequence: TGTGCCAGCAGCGACGAACATCCCGACAGGGCGGACTACGAGCAGTACTTC. Encoded protein: CASSDEHPDRADYEQYF.

This chain uses TRBV10-3 with TRBJ1-1, with D uncertain. The CDR3 has 11 amino acids. With 7 bases removed from V and 3 bases from J, the gap between germline ends came to 6 bases. Germline V gene lookup returns CDR1 ENHRY and CDR2 SYGVKD. The CDR3 loop is CAIKADTEAFF. The CDR3 DNA follows: TGTGCCATCAAAGCGGACACTGAAGCTTTCTTT.

The V and J genes are TRBV10-2 and TRBJ2-5; unclear D gene. Trimming removed 8 bases at V and 2 bases at J, with 9 bases between. Germline V lookup: CDR1 WSHSY, CDR2 SAAADI. The CDR3 is 12 amino acids. The CDR3 nucleotides are TGCGCCAGCTATAGCCTACAAGAGACCCAGTACTTC. Protein: CASYSLQETQYF.

J is TRBJ2-5 and V is TRBV9, with D uncertain. Germline lookup yields CDR1 SGDLS and CDR2 YYNGEE. The CDR3 contains 15 residues. Deletions cut 0 bases from V and 5 bases from J, with 14 bases between. CDR3 residues: CASSVADALWETQYF. CDR3 DNA: TGTGCCAGCAGCGTAGCCGATGCGTTGTGGGAGACCCAGTACTTC. Using reference TRBV9 and TRBJ2-5 for the parts outside the CDR3, the full variable domain is DSGVTQTPKHLITATGQRVTLRCSPRSGDLSVYWYQQSLDQGLQFLIQYYNGEERAKGNILERFSAQQFPDLHSELNLSSLELGDSALYFCASSVADALWETQYFGPGTRLLVL.

The chain joins TRBV27 to TRBJ1-1, with D possibly matching TRBD1 (5 bases). The V end lost 6 bases, the J end lost 3 bases, and 17 bases lay between the germline ends. Germline CDR1 is MNHEY and CDR2 is SMNVEV (reference sequence). The CDR3 sequence is 15 residues long. CDR3 protein: CASSRGGGWDTEAFF. The CDR3 DNA is TGTGCCAGCAGCCGCGGGGGAGGGTGGGACACTGAAGCTTTCTTT.

This clone was detected once. The chain combines TRBV5-1 with TRBJ2-1, with TRBD2 identical over 8 bases. The CDR3 covers 17 residues. The V segment lost 0 bases and the J segment 5 bases; nucleotides outside the gene matches: 10. Germline V gene sequence: CDR1 SGHRS, CDR2 YFSETQ. The CDR3 DNA follows: TGCGCCAGCAGCTTGGTACCCCCGGGGGGGACGAACAATGAGCAGTTCTTC. This encodes CASSLVPPGGTNNEQFF.

The chain uses TRBV6-1 and TRBJ2-4, with unresolved D. The germline gives CDR1 MNHNS, CDR2 SASEGT. Trimming cost V 3 bases and J 8 bases, with 14 bases left between them. There are 14 residues in the CDR3. CDR3 DNA: TGTGCCAGCAGTGACGACCCCCAGCTAGACATTCAGTACTTC. This codes for CASSDDPQLDIQYF.

The chain combines TRBV27 with TRBJ2-2, with 7 bases identical to TRBD1. The CDR3 consists of 16 residues. Per the germline V gene, CDR1 is MNHEY and CDR2 is SMNVEV (reference sequence). J gave up 1 base and V 2 bases, and 4 bases lay outside the gene matches. The CDR3 loop reads CASSLKWTGNTGELFF. The CDR3 DNA follows: TGTGCCAGCAGTTTAAAGTGGACAGGGAACACCGGGGAGCTGTTTTTT.

V and J are TRBV3-1 (or the pseudogene TRBV3-2) and TRBJ2-3; TRBD2 matches 9 bases. This CDR3 contains 16 residues. Losses at the gene ends were 0 bases for V and 5 bases for J; bases not matched to a gene: 6. Per germline, CDR1 LGHDT and CDR2 YNNKEL (reference sequence). The CDR3 region is CASSQDWAGGQDTQYF. The CDR3 nucleotides are TGTGCCAGCAGCCAAGATTGGGCGGGGGGGCAAGATACGCAGTATTTT.

V gene TRBV6-1 combines with J gene TRBJ2-1; 7 positions agree with TRBD1. The CDR3 is made up of 15 amino acids. In germline, CDR1 is MNHNS, CDR2 SASEGT. With V trimmed by 6 bases and J by 7 bases, 12 bases remained unmatched. This CDR3 reads CASRQIGQVKNEQFF. CDR3 DNA sequence: TGTGCCAGCAGACAAATAGGACAGGTAAAGAATGAGCAGTTCTTC.

The chain links TRBV6-6 to TRBJ1-2; tentative D call: TRBD1 (6 bases). This CDR3 has 15 amino acids. The V and J ends lost 6 bases and 0 bases respectively, with 14 bases between them. Looked up from germline, CDR1 is MNHNY and CDR2 is SVGAGI (reference sequence). CDR3 protein: CASSLRDTPNYGYTF. The CDR3 nucleotides are TGTGCCAGCAGCCTCCGGGACACACCTAACTATGGCTACACCTTC.